A selection of T cell receptor beta chains follows, all from one sample in a study of regulatory T cells in long-lasting Graves disease. TCRdb ran MiXCR on the multiplex PCR reads and lists one entry per CDR3 protein. Of roughly 450,000 distinct CDR3 sequences in the sample, around 20% were seen once. The material was peripheral blood mononuclear cells (PBMCs), obtained when the disease was refractory, from a patient treated with antithyroid drugs. These receptors all stem from a female donor with Graves disease. Both conserved end residues are part of each CDR3. D genes are given only for firm matches. Rows give clone size only sometimes, using once, few, many, or a class for an expanded clone.

clone_size | d_call | j_call | v_call | cdr3_nt | cdr3_aa
many | TRBD1 | TRBJ1-4 | TRBV28 | TGTGCCAGCACCAAACAGGGGGCCAGAGAAAAACTGTTTTTT | CASTKQGAREKLFF
many | . | TRBJ2-7 | TRBV11-2 | TGTGCCAGCAGCTTAGATCGAGCAGGAGAATCCTACGAGCAGTACTTC | CASSLDRAGESYEQYF
. | . | TRBJ2-1 | TRBV10-3 | TGTGCCATCGCCCACGGGATTATCTACAATGAGCAGTTCTTC | CAIAHGIIYNEQFF
. | TRBD1 | TRBJ2-7 | TRBV28 | TGTGCCAGCAGTCCCGCCGGGACAGGGAACGAGCAGTACTTC | CASSPAGTGNEQYF
. | TRBD2 | TRBJ2-7 | TRBV4-3 | TGCGCCAGCAGCCAAGATGGGAGCGGGGCGAACTACGAGCAGTACTTC | CASSQDGSGANYEQYF
. | . | TRBJ2-7 | TRBV7-9 | TGTGCCAGCAGCTTAGAGGGGGGTAGAAGCCTCGAGCAGTACTTC | CASSLEGGRSLEQYF
many | TRBD2 | TRBJ2-7 | TRBV7-6 | TGTGCCAGCAGCCCGAGAGCGGGAAGCTCCTACGAGCAGTACTTC | CASSPRAGSSYEQYF
many | . | TRBJ2-7 | TRBV11-2 | TGTGCCAGCAGCTTAGTTAAGGGCCTCACCTACGAGCAGTACTTC | CASSLVKGLTYEQYF
many | TRBD1 | TRBJ1-5 | TRBV29-1 | TGCAGTGTTACACAGGGGATGAATCAGCCCCAGCATTTT | CSVTQGMNQPQHF
many | . | TRBJ2-2 | TRBV19 | TGTGCCAGTAGTACAGGGGCGATAAACACCGGGGAGCTGTTTTTT | CASSTGAINTGELFF
. | TRBD2 | TRBJ2-5 | TRBV19 | TGTGCCAGTCAACCCGGACTAGCGGGACGAGAGACCCAGTACTTC | CASQPGLAGRETQYF
many | . | TRBJ1-2 | TRBV20-1 | TGCAGTGCTAGATCGTCGAGGGGCGACTATGGCTACACCTTC | CSARSSRGDYGYTF
. | . | TRBJ2-2 | TRBV27 | TGTGCCAGCGGGGGACTCGGAGGGACCGGGGAGCTGTTTTTT | CASGGLGGTGELFF
many | TRBD1 | TRBJ1-5 | TRBV12-3/TRBV12-4 | TGTGCCAGCAGTGCCGGGACAGGGGGGAGCAATCAGCCCCAGCATTTT | CASSAGTGGSNQPQHF
many | . | TRBJ2-5 | TRBV28 | TGTGCCAGCAGTTTACGTCCCGGTGGACAAGAGACCCAGTACTTC | CASSLRPGGQETQYF
few | . | TRBJ1-2 | TRBV5-1 | TGCGCCAGCAGCTCCGAGGAATATAACTATGGCTACACCTTC | CASSSEEYNYGYTF
many | . | TRBJ1-2 | TRBV2 | TGTGCCAGCAGTGGGGGGGCAGGCTATGGCTACACCTTC | CASSGGAGYGYTF
few | . | TRBJ2-2 | TRBV6-1 | TGTGCCAGCAGCCCTTTCGAGGGGCAGGGGGAGCTGTTTTTT | CASSPFEGQGELFF
few | TRBD1 | TRBJ2-3 | TRBV28 | TGTGCCAGCAGTTCCCGGACAGGGGCCCTCACAGATACGCAGTATTTT | CASSSRTGALTDTQYF
many | TRBD1 | TRBJ2-7 | TRBV28 | TGTGCCAGCACTGGACAGGGATGGTACGAGCAGTACTTC | CASTGQGWYEQYF
few | . | TRBJ1-1 | TRBV9 | TGTGCCAGCGGTCGCGGGCCTCGGGGCACTGAAGCTTTCTTT | CASGRGPRGTEAFF
. | . | TRBJ2-1 | TRBV12-3/TRBV12-4 | TGTGCCAGCAGTTTAGAGTTGGGAAGGGCCTACAATGAGCAGTTCTTC | CASSLELGRAYNEQFF
. | TRBD1 | TRBJ1-4 | TRBV25-1 | TGTACCAGCAGCGGGACAGGGGTTGAAAAACTGTTTTTT | CTSSGTGVEKLFF
many | . | TRBJ2-7 | TRBV29-1 | TGCAGCGTTGAAACCCCGGACGGCAGGTCCTACGAGCAGTACTTC | CSVETPDGRSYEQYF
many | . | TRBJ2-5 | TRBV7-2 | TGTGCCAGCAGCTTAAGCAGGGCCCAAGAGACCCAGTACTTC | CASSLSRAQETQYF
. | TRBD2 | TRBJ2-3 | TRBV5-5 | TGTGCCAGCAGCAAGGCGGGGGAAGGCACAGATACGCAGTATTTT | CASSKAGEGTDTQYF
. | . | TRBJ1-2 | TRBV20-1 | TGCAGTGCTAGTAGAGTAACATATGGCTACACCTTC | CSASRVTYGYTF
. | TRBD2 | TRBJ2-7 | TRBV7-9 | TGTGCCAGCAGTTTTGGGACTAGCGGACACTACGAGCAGTACTTC | CASSFGTSGHYEQYF